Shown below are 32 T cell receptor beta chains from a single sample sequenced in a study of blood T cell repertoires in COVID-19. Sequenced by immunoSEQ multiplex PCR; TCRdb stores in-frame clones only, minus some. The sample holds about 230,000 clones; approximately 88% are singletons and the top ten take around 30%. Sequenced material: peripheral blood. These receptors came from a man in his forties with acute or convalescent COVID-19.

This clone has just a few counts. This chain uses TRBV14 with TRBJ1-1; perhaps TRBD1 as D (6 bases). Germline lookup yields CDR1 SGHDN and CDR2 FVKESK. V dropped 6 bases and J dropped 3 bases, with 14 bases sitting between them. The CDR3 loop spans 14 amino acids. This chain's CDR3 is CASRAGVRDTEAFF. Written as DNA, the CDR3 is TGTGCCAGCAGAGCAGGGGTAAGGGACACTGAAGCTTTCTTT.

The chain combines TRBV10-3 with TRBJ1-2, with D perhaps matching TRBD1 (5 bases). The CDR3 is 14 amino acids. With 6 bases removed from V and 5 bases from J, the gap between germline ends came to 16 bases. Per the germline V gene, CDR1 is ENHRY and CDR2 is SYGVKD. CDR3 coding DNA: TGTGCCATCAGGGGGGGTGTAGTCTCTTATGGCTACACCTTC. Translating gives CAIRGGVVSYGYTF.

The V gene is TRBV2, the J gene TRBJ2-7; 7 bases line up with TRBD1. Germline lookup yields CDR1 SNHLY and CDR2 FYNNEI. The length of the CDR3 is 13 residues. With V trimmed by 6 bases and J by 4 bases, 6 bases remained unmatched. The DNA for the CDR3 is TGTGCCAGCAGCCCCAGGGGGAAATACGAGCAGTACTTC. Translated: CASSPRGKYEQYF.

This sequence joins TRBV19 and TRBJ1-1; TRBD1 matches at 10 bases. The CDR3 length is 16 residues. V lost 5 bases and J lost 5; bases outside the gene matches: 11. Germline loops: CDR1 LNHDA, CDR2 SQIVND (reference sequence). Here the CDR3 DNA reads TGTGCCAGTAGTCCCCGGGACAGGGGAGGGGGAACTGAAGCTTTCTTT. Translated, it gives CASSPRDRGGGTEAFF.

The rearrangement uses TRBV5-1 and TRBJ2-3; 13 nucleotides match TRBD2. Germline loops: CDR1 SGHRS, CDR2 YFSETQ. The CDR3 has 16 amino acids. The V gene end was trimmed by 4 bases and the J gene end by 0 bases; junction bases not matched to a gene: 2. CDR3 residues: CASSPGLAGSTDTQYF. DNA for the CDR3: TGCGCCAGCAGCCCGGGACTAGCGGGAAGCACAGATACGCAGTATTTT.

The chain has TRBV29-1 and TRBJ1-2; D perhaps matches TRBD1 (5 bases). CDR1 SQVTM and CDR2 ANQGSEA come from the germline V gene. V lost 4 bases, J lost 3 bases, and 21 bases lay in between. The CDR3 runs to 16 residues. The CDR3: CSVGGERHGFDYGYTF. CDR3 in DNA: TGCAGCGTTGGGGGGGAAAGGCATGGATTCGACTATGGCTACACCTTC.

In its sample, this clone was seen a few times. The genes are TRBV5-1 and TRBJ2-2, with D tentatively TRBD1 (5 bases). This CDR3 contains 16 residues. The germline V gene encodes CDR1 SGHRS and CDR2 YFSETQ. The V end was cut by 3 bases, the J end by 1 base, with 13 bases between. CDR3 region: CASSSIDRLNTGELFF. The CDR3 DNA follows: TGCGCCAGCAGCTCGATAGACAGACTGAACACCGGGGAGCTGTTTTTT.

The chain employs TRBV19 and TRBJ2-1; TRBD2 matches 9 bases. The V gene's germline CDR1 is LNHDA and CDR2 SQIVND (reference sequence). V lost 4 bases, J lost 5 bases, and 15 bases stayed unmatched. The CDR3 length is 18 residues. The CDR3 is CASSTPGRGTSLHNEQFF. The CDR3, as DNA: TGTGCCAGTAGTACCCCTGGTAGGGGGACTAGCCTACACAATGAGCAGTTCTTC.

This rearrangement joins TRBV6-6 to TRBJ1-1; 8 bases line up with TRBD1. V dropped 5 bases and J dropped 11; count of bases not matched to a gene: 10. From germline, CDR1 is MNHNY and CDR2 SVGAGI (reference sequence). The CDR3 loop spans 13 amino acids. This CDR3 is CASSRGQESLAFF. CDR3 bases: TGTGCCAGCAGTCGGGGACAGGAGAGTTTGGCTTTCTTT.

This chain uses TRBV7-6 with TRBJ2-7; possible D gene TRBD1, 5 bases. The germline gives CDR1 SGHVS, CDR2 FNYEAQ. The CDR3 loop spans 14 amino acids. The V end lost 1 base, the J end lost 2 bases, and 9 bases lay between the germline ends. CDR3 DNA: TGTGCCAGCAGCTTAGGCCAGGGTGCCTACGAGCAGTACTTC. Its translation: CASSLGQGAYEQYF.

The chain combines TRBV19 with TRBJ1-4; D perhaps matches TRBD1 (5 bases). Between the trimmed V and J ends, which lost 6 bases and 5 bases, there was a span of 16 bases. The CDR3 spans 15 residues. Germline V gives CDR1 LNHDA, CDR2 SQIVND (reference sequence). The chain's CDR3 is CASSSSTAGNEKLFF. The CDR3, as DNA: TGTGCCAGTAGCTCCTCGACAGCCGGGAATGAAAAACTGTTTTTT.

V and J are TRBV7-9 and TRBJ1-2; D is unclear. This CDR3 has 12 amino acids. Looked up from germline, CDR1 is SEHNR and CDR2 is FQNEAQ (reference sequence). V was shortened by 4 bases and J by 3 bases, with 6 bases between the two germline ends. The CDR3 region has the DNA TGTGCCAGCAGCTCAGGCGACTATGGCTACACCTTC. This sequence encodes CASSSGDYGYTF. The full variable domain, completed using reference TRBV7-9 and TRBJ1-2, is DTGVSQNPRHKITKRGQNVTFRCDPISEHNRLYWYRQTLGQGPEFLTYFQNEAQLEKSRLLSDRFSAERPKGSFSTLEIQRTEQGDSAMYLCASSSGDYGYTFGSGTRLTVV.

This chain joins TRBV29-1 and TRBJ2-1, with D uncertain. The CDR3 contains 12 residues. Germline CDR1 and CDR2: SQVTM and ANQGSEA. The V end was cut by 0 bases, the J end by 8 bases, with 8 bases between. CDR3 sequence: CSVEDVSDEQFF. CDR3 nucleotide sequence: TGCAGCGTTGAAGACGTAAGCGATGAGCAGTTCTTC.

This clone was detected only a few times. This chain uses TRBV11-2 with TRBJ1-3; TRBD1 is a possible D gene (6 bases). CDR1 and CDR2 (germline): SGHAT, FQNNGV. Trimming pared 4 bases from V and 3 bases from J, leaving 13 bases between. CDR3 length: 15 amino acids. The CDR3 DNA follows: TGTGCCAGCAGCTCTACGGACAGCATTGGAAACACCATATATTTT. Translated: CASSSTDSIGNTIYF.

This CDR3 is CASSQPRVNGYTF. The CDR3 DNA sequence: TGTGCCAGCAGCCAACCCAGGGTGAACGGCTACACCTTC. V gene TRBV3-1 (or the pseudogene TRBV3-2) combines with J gene TRBJ1-2; D possibly corresponds to TRBD1 (5 bases). V lost 2 bases to trimming and J lost 8 bases, with 12 bases between them. CDR3 length: 13 amino acids. Germline-derived CDR1 and CDR2 are LGHDT and YNNKEL (reference sequence).

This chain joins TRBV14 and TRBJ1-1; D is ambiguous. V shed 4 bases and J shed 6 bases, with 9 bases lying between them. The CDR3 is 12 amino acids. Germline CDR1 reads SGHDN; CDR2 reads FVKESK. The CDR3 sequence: CASSRFGAEAFF. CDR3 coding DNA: TGTGCCAGCAGCCGGTTCGGAGCTGAAGCTTTCTTT.

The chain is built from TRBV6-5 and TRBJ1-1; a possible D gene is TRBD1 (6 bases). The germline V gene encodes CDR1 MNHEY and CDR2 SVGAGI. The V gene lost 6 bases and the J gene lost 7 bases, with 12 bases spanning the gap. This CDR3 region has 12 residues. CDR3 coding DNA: TGTGCCAGCAGACCCAGGGGCGGTGAAGCTTTCTTT. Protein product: CASRPRGGEAFF.

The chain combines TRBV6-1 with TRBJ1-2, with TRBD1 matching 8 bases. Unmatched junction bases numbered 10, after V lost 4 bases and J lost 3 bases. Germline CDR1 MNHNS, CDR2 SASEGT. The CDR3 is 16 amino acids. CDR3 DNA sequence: TGTGCCAGCAGTGCGGATACAGGGGGGGCTTACTATGGCTACACCTTC. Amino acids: CASSADTGGAYYGYTF.

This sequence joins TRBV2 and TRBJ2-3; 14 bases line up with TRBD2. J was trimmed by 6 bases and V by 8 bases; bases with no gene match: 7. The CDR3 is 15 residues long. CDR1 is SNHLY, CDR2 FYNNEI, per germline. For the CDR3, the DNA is TGTGCCAGCCGTGGACTAGCGGGAGGATCCGATACGCAGTATTTT. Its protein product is CASRGLAGGSDTQYF.

The CDR3 here is CASSPGGGTGDYSNQPQHF. In nucleotides, the CDR3 is TGTGCCAGCAGCCCCGGTGGGGGGACAGGCGACTATAGCAATCAGCCCCAGCATTTT. The rearrangement joins TRBV5-6 to TRBJ1-5; 8 nucleotides align to TRBD1. This CDR3 is built from 19 residues. Germline V gene lookup returns CDR1 SGHDT and CDR2 YYEEEE. V trimming: 4 bases; J trimming: 0 bases; junction bases outside the gene matches: 15. The variable domain in full, with the rest retrieved from reference TRBV5-6 and TRBJ1-5, is DAGVTQSPTHLIKTRGQQVTLRCSPKSGHDTVSWYQQALGQGPQFIFQYYEEEERQRGNFPDRFSGHQFPNYSSELNVNALLLGDSALYLCASSPGGGTGDYSNQPQHFGDGTRLSIL.

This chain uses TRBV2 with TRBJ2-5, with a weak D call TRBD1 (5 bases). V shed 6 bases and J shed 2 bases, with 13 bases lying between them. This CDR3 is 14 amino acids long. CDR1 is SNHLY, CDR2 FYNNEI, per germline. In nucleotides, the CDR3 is TGTGCCAGCAGCGCGACAGCCAGACAAGAGACCCAGTACTTC. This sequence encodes CASSATARQETQYF.

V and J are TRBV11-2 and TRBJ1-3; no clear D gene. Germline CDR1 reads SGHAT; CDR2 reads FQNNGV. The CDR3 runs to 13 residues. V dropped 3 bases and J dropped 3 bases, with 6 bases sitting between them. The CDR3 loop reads CASSLAVGNTIYF. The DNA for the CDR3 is TGTGCCAGCAGCTTGGCCGTTGGAAACACCATATATTTT. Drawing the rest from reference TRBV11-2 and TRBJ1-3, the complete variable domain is EAGVAQSPRYKIIEKRQSVAFWCNPISGHATLYWYQQILGQGPKLLIQFQNNGVVDDSQLPKDRFSAERLKGVDSTLKIQPAKLEDSAVYLCASSLAVGNTIYFGEGSWLTVV.

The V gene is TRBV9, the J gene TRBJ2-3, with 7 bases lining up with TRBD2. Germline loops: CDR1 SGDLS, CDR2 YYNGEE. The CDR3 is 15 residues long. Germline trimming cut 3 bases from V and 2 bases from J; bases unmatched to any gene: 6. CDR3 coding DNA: TGTGCCAGCAGCGGAACTAGCGCCTTCACAGATACGCAGTATTTT. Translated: CASSGTSAFTDTQYF.

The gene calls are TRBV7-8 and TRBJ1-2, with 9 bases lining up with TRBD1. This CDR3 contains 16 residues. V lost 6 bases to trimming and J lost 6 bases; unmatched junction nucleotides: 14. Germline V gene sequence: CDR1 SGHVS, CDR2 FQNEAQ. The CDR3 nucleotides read TGTGCCAGCAGGCGGACAGGGGCCGCCACTCGGAATGGCTACACCTTC. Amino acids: CASRRTGAATRNGYTF.

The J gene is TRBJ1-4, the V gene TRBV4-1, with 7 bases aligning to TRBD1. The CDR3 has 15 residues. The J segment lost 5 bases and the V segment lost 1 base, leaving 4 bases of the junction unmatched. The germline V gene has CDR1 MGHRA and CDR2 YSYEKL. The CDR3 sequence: CASSQGNRGNEKLFF. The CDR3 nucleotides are TGCGCCAGCAGCCAAGGAAACAGGGGAAATGAAAAACTGTTTTTT.

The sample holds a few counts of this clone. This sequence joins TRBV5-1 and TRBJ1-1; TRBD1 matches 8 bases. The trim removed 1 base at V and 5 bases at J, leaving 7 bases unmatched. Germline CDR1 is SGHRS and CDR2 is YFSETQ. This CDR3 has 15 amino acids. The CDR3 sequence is CASSLRQGAETEAFF. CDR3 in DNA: TGCGCCAGCAGCTTGAGGCAGGGGGCGGAAACTGAAGCTTTCTTT.

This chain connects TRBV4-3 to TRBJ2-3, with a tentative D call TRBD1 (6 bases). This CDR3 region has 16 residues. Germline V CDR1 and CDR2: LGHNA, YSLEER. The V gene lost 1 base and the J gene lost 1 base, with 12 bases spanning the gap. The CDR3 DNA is TGCGCCAGCAGCCAAGCGAACAGGGTTGGCACAGATACGCAGTATTTT. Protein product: CASSQANRVGTDTQYF.

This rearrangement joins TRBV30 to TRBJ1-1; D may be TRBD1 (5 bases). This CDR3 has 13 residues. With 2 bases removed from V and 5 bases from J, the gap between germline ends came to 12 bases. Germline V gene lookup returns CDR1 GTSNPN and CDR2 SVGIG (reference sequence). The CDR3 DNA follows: TGTGCCTGGAGTCAGCGGGGGAGGACTGAAGCTTTCTTT. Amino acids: CAWSQRGRTEAFF.

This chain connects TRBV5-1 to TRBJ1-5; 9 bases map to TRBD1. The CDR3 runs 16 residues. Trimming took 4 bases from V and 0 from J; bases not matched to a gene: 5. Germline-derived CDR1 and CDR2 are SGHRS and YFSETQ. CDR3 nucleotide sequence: TGCGCCAGCAGCGAAGGACAGGGGAATAGCAATCAGCCCCAGCATTTT. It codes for CASSEGQGNSNQPQHF. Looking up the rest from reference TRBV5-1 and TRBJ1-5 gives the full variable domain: KAGVTQTPRYLIKTRGQQVTLSCSPISGHRSVSWYQQTPGQGLQFLFEYFSETQRNKGNFPGRFSGRQFSNSRSEMNVSTLELGDSALYLCASSEGQGNSNQPQHFGDGTRLSIL.

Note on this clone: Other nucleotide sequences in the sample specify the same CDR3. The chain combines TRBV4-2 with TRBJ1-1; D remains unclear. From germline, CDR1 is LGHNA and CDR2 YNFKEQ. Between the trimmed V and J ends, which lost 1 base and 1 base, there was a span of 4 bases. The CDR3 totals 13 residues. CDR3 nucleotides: TGTGCCAGCAGCCAAGCAGGGAACACTGAAGCTTTCTTT. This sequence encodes CASSQAGNTEAFF.

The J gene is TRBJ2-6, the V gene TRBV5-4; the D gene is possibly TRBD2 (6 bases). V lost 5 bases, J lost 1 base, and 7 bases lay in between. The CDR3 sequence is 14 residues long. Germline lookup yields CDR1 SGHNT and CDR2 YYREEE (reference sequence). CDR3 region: CASRGTSGANVLTF. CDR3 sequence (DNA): TGTGCCAGCAGAGGGACTTCTGGGGCCAACGTCCTGACTTTC.

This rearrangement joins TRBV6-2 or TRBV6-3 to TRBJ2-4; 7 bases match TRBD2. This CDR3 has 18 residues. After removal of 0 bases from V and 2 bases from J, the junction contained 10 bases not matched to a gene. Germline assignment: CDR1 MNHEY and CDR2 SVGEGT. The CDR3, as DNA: TGTGCCAGCAGTTACTCGTCGCTAGCGGATTTTCCCAAAAACATTCAGTACTTC. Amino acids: CASSYSSLADFPKNIQYF.